This TCR beta chain was documented in a study of control samples from healthy donors and cancer patients. The ends were cut back, 0 bases at V and 8 bases at J, with 13 bases in the middle. Per the germline V gene, CDR1 is MRHNA and CDR2 is SNTAGT. The CDR3 is made up of 14 amino acids. The table came from immunoSEQ multiplex PCR; TCRdb's copy has only in-frame clones and leaves some out. The sample lists roughly 220,000 clones; roughly 94% were seen once. The chain uses TRBV6-4 and TRBJ1-2; possible D gene TRBD1, 5 bases. The receptor comes from a man aged 45-65 years in good health. The sequenced material came from blood. CDR3 in DNA: TGTGCCAGCAGTGACTCGTCAGGGATTGAAGGCTACACCTTC. It specifies CASSDSSGIEGYTF.